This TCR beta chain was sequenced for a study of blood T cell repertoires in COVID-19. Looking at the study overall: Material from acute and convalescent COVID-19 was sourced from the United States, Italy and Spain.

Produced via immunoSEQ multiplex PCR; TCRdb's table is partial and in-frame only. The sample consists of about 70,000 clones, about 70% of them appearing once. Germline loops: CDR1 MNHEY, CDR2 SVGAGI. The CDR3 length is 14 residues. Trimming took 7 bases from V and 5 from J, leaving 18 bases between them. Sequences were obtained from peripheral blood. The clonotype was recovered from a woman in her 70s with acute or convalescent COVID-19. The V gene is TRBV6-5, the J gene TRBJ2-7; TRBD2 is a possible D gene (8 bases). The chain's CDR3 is CASTRGTSSHEQYF. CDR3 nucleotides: TGTGCCAGCACCAGGGGGACTAGTTCCCACGAGCAGTACTTC.